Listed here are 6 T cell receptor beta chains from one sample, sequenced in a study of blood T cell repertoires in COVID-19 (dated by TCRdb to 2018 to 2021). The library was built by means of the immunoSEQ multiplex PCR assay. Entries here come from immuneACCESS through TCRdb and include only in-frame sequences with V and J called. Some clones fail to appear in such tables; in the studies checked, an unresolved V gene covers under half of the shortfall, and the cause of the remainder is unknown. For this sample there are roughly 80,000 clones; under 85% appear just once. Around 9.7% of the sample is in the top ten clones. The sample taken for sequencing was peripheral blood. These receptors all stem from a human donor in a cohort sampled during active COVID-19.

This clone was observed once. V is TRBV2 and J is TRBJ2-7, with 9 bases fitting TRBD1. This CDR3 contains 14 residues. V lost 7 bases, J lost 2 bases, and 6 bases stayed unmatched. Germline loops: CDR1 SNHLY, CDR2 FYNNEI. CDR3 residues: CASITDRGAYEQYF. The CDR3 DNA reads TGTGCCAGCATCACGGACAGGGGAGCCTACGAGCAGTACTTC.

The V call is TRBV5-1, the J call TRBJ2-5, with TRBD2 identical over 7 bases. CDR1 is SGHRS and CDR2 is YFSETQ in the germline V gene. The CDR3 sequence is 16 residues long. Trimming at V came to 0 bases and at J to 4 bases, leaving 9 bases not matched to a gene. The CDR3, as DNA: TGCGCCAGCAGCTTGGGGCAATTGACTAGCCGAGAGACCCAGTACTTC. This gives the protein CASSLGQLTSRETQYF.

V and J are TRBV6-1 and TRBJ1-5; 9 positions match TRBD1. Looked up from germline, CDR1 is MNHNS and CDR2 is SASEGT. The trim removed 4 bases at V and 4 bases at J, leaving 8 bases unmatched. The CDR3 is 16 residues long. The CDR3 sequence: CASSGYPDRGNQPQHF. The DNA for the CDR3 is TGTGCCAGCAGTGGCTACCCGGACAGGGGTAATCAGCCCCAGCATTTT.

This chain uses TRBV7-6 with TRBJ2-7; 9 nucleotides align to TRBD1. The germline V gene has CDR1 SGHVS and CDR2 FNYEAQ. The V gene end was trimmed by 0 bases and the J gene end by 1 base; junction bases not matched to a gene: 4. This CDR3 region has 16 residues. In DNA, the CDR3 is TGTGCCAGCAGCTTAGCTAGGACAGGGGCGTCCTACGAGCAGTACTTC. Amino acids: CASSLARTGASYEQYF.

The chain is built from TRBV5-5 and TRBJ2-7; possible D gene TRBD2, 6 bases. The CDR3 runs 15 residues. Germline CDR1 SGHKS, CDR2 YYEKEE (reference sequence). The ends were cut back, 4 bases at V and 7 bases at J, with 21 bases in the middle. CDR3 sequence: CASSLRWATRGEQYF. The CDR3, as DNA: TGTGCCAGCAGCCTTCGGTGGGCTACTCGGGGGGAGCAGTACTTC.

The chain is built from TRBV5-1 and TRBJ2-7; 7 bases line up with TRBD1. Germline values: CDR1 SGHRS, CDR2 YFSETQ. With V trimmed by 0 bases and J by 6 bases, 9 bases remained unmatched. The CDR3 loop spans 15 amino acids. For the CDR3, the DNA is TGCGCCAGCAGCTTGGAACCGGGACAGACCGGCGAGCAGTACTTC. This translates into CASSLEPGQTGEQYF. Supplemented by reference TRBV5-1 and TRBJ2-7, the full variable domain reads KAGVTQTPRYLIKTRGQQVTLSCSPISGHRSVSWYQQTPGQGLQFLFEYFSETQRNKGNFPGRFSGRQFSNSRSEMNVSTLELGDSALYLCASSLEPGQTGEQYFGPGTRLTVT.